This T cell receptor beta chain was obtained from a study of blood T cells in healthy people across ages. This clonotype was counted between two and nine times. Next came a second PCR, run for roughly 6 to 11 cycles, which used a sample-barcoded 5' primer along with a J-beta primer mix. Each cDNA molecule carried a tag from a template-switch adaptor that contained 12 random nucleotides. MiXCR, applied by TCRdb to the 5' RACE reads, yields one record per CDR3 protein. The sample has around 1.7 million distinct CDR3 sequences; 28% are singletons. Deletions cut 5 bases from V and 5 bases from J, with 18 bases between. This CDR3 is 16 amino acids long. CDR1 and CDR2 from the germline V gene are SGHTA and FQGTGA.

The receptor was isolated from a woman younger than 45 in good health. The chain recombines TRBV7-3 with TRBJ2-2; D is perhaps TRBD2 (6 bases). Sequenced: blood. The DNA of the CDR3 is TGTGCCAGCAGCGTCCTAGGAGGGACTGCGACCGGGGAGCTGTTTTTT. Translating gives CASSVLGGTATGELFF. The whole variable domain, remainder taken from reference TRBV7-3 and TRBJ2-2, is GAGVSQTPSNKVTEKGKYVELRCDPISGHTALYWYRQSLGQGPEFLIYFQGTGAADDSGLPNDRFFAVRPEGSVSTLKIQRTERGDSAVYLCASSVLGGTATGELFFGEGSRLTVL.